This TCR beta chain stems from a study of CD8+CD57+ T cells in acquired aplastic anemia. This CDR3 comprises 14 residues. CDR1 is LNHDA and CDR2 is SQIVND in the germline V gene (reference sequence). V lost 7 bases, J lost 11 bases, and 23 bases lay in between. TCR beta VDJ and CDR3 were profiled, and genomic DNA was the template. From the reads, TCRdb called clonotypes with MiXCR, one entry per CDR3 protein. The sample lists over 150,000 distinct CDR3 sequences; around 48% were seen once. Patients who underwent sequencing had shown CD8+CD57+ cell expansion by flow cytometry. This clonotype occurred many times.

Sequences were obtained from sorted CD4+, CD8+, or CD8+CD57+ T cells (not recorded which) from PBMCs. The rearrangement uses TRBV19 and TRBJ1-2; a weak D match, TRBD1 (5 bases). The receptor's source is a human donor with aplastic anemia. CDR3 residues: CASTHDPQEGRYTF. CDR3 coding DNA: TGTGCCAGTACTCATGACCCACAGGAGGGGAGATACACCTTC.